These 25 T cell receptor beta chains share one sample of origin, sequenced in a study of blood T cell repertoires in COVID-19. The data were produced by immunoSEQ multiplex PCR, yet TCRdb's version contains in-frame clones alone and is incomplete. The table shows a few hundred thousand clones, with nearly 90% occurring only once. Sequenced material: PBMCs or T cells enriched from blood (not recorded which). All receptors come from a woman under 40 who had recovered from COVID-19.

This clone was recorded once. The chain links TRBV19 to TRBJ2-1; 11 positions agree with TRBD1. Germline values: CDR1 LNHDA, CDR2 SQIVND (reference sequence). After removal of 7 bases from V and 9 bases from J, the junction contained 8 bases not matched to a gene. This CDR3 has 14 residues. CDR3 sequence: CASTGTGGGSEQFF. CDR3 nucleotide sequence: TGTGCCAGTACAGGGACAGGGGGGGGAAGTGAGCAGTTCTTC. The full variable domain, its missing parts supplied by reference TRBV19 and TRBJ2-1, is DGGITQSPKYLFRKEGQNVTLSCEQNLNHDAMYWYRQDPGQGLRLIYYSQIVNDFQKGDIAEGYSVSREKKESFPLTVTSAQKNPTAFYLCASTGTGGGSEQFFGPGTRLTVL.

The chain joins TRBV7-9 to TRBJ1-5; the D gene is possibly TRBD1 (5 bases). CDR1 and CDR2 from the germline V gene are SEHNR and FQNEAQ (reference sequence). The ends were cut back, 1 base at V and 2 bases at J, with 9 bases in the middle. This CDR3 region has 15 residues. The CDR3 loop reads CASSLGLQGNQPQHF. CDR3 in DNA: TGTGCCAGCAGCTTAGGATTACAGGGCAATCAGCCCCAGCATTTT. The full variable domain, with the rest looked up from reference TRBV7-9 and TRBJ1-5, is DTGVSQNPRHKITKRGQNVTFRCDPISEHNRLYWYRQTLGQGPEFLTYFQNEAQLEKSRLLSDRFSAERPKGSFSTLEIQRTEQGDSAMYLCASSLGLQGNQPQHFGDGTRLSIL.

The CDR3 sequence is CASSQESRDLGGGYTF. The CDR3, as DNA: TGTGCCAGCAGCCAAGAATCCCGGGACCTAGGGGGTGGCTACACCTTC. The chain joins TRBV7-8 to TRBJ1-2, with TRBD1 as a possible D gene (6 bases). V dropped 5 bases and J dropped 7 bases, with 23 bases sitting between them. The CDR3 spans 16 residues. Germline assignment: CDR1 SGHVS and CDR2 FQNEAQ. Full variable domain (outside the CDR3, taken from reference TRBV7-8 and TRBJ1-2): GAGVSQSPRYKVAKRGQDVALRCDPISGHVSLFWYQQALGQGPEFLTYFQNEAQLDKSGLPSDRFFAERPEGSVSTLKIQRTQQEDSAVYLCASSQESRDLGGGYTFGSGTRLTVV.

J is TRBJ2-1 and V is TRBV5-4; no clear D gene. V was shortened by 2 bases and J by 6 bases, with 6 bases between the two germline ends. The CDR3 is made up of 12 amino acids. CDR1 and CDR2 (germline): SGHNT, YYREEE (reference sequence). The CDR3 bases are TGTGCCAGCAGCTTCCCCGGCAATGAGCAGTTCTTC. Its translation: CASSFPGNEQFF.

This chain joins TRBV3-1 (or the pseudogene TRBV3-2) and TRBJ1-2; D possibly corresponds to TRBD1 (6 bases). CDR3 length: 13 amino acids. CDR1 and CDR2 from the germline V gene are LGHDT and YNNKEL (reference sequence). Deletions cut 1 base from V and 4 bases from J, with 7 bases between. CDR3 coding DNA: TGTGCCAGCAGCCAAGGGACAGTCTATGGCTACACCTTC. This translates into CASSQGTVYGYTF.

V is TRBV3-1 (or the pseudogene TRBV3-2) and J is TRBJ1-2, with TRBD1 identical over 9 bases. The J segment lost 7 bases and the V segment lost 4 bases, leaving 7 bases of the junction unmatched. This CDR3 comprises 14 residues. Germline CDR1 reads LGHDT; CDR2 reads YNNKEL (reference sequence). The CDR3 DNA reads TGTGCCAGCAGCCTTTCGACAGGGGGTGGTGGCTACACCTTC. This sequence encodes CASSLSTGGGGYTF.

The chain links TRBV9 to TRBJ2-6; D might be TRBD2 (5 bases). Trimming removed 2 bases at V and 1 base at J, with 10 bases between. CDR1 is SGDLS and CDR2 is YYNGEE in the germline V gene. The CDR3 has 16 amino acids. CDR3 region: CASSVIPGSGANVLTF. DNA for the CDR3: TGTGCCAGCAGCGTCATACCGGGGTCTGGGGCCAACGTCCTGACTTTC.

The chain combines TRBV3-1 (or the pseudogene TRBV3-2) with TRBJ1-3; D may be TRBD1 (6 bases). There are 15 residues in the CDR3. In germline, CDR1 is LGHDT, CDR2 YNNKEL (reference sequence). Trimming removed 0 bases at V and 0 bases at J, with 6 bases between. In DNA form, the CDR3 reads TGTGCCAGCAGCCAAGAGGACAGCTCTGGAAACACCATATATTTT. Amino acid sequence: CASSQEDSSGNTIYF.

A few counts support this clone. This sample includes further DNA sequences coding for the same CDR3. The gene calls are TRBV5-1 and TRBJ1-6; perhaps TRBD1 as D (5 bases). V shed 0 bases and J shed 6 bases, with 7 bases lying between them. Germline assignment: CDR1 SGHRS and CDR2 YFSETQ. This CDR3 is 14 amino acids long. CDR3 coding DNA: TGCGCCAGCAGCTTGGGACAGACTAATTCACCCCTCCACTTT. Translated, it gives CASSLGQTNSPLHF. Supplemented by reference TRBV5-1 and TRBJ1-6, the full variable domain reads KAGVTQTPRYLIKTRGQQVTLSCSPISGHRSVSWYQQTPGQGLQFLFEYFSETQRNKGNFPGRFSGRQFSNSRSEMNVSTLELGDSALYLCASSLGQTNSPLHFGNGTRLTVT.

The chain couples TRBV15 to TRBJ1-2, with D unresolved. V shed 3 bases and J shed 7 bases, with 18 bases lying between them. The CDR3 loop spans 15 amino acids. Germline V gene lookup returns CDR1 LNHNV and CDR2 YYDKDF (reference sequence). Written as DNA, the CDR3 is TGTGCCACCAGCAGTTCCCCTGTGAGGAAAGGTGGCTACACCTTC. Translated, it gives CATSSSPVRKGGYTF.

The chain has TRBV7-2 and TRBJ2-1; 10 nucleotides line up with TRBD2. V gave up 5 bases and J gave up 10 bases; unmatched junction bases: 20. This CDR3 contains 18 residues. The germline CDR1 and CDR2 sequences are SGHTA and FQGNSA. The DNA for the CDR3 is TGTGCCAGCAGCCCATCCCCTGGAGGGCTAGCGGGGGTTGGGGAGCAGTTCTTC. This sequence encodes CASSPSPGGLAGVGEQFF.

The rearrangement links TRBV9 to TRBJ1-2; the D gene is possibly TRBD1 (5 bases). The CDR3 sequence is 14 residues long. Germline CDR1 is SGDLS and CDR2 is YYNGEE. Trimming stripped 3 bases from V and 5 bases from J, with 14 bases between. CDR3 sequence (DNA): TGTGCCAGCAGCGAGGGGACGGGAGGTTATGGCTACACCTTC. The encoded protein is CASSEGTGGYGYTF.

In this sample, this clone turned up once. The rearrangement links TRBV15 to TRBJ1-6; D gene ambiguous. This CDR3 region has 19 residues. Germline CDR1 is LNHNV and CDR2 is YYDKDF (reference sequence). Trimming stripped 2 bases from V and 0 bases from J, with 17 bases between. CDR3 in amino acids: CATSRYAIRHVSYNSPLHF. Written as DNA, the CDR3 is TGTGCCACCAGCAGATATGCGATTAGACACGTCTCCTATAATTCACCCCTCCACTTT.

V gene TRBV2 combines with J gene TRBJ1-5, with a tentative D call TRBD1 (6 bases). V was clipped by 5 bases and J by 6 bases, with 17 bases between them. Germline V lookup: CDR1 SNHLY, CDR2 FYNNEI. The CDR3 runs 15 residues. The DNA for the CDR3 is TGTGCCAGCAGTCCCCCTCGGGGGGGCGGTCAGCCCCAGCATTTT. Encoded protein: CASSPPRGGGQPQHF.

This rearrangement joins TRBV5-1 to TRBJ2-3; the D gene is possibly TRBD2 (6 bases). Germline V lookup: CDR1 SGHRS, CDR2 YFSETQ. The CDR3 covers 16 residues. Trimming pared 0 bases from V and 3 bases from J, leaving 14 bases between. CDR3: CASSLGDSKRTDTQYF. The CDR3 DNA follows: TGCGCCAGCAGCTTGGGGGACTCGAAGAGGACAGATACGCAGTATTTT.

The J gene is TRBJ2-5, the V gene TRBV2; 8 bases match TRBD2. The ends lost 2 bases at V and 5 bases at J; junction bases unmatched: 10. Germline V gene lookup returns CDR1 SNHLY and CDR2 FYNNEI. This CDR3 region has 16 residues. The CDR3 sequence: CASSEYSGLVGETQYF. CDR3 DNA: TGTGCCAGCAGTGAATATTCGGGACTAGTGGGGGAGACCCAGTACTTC.

The chain joins TRBV2 to TRBJ2-1, with TRBD1 matching 9 bases. The germline V gene encodes CDR1 SNHLY and CDR2 FYNNEI. The ends lost 4 bases at V and 2 bases at J; junction bases unmatched: 6. The CDR3 runs 16 residues. The CDR3 region has the DNA TGTGCCAGCAGTGTTGGGACAGGGAGCACCTACAATGAGCAGTTCTTC. Protein: CASSVGTGSTYNEQFF.

The CDR3 DNA follows: TGCGCCAGCAGCTTAAACAGGGGGCAGGGCACTGAAGCTTTCTTT. Translating gives CASSLNRGQGTEAFF. This chain joins TRBV5-1 and TRBJ1-1; 9 positions match TRBD1. There are 15 residues in the CDR3. Trimming cost V 2 bases and J 4 bases; bases outside gene matches: 6. From germline, CDR1 is SGHRS and CDR2 YFSETQ.

The rearrangement uses TRBV2 and TRBJ1-1, with TRBD1 as a possible D gene (5 bases). The CDR3 is made up of 13 amino acids. Between the trimmed V and J ends, which lost 7 bases and 2 bases, there was a span of 11 bases. The germline CDR1 and CDR2 sequences are SNHLY and FYNNEI. The CDR3, as DNA: TGTGCCAGCATCGTAACAGGAAACACTGAAGCTTTCTTT. This encodes CASIVTGNTEAFF. Full variable domain (remainder filled in from reference TRBV2 and TRBJ1-1): EPEVTQTPSHQVTQMGQEVILRCVPISNHLYFYWYRQILGQKVEFLVSFYNNEISEKSEIFDDQFSVERPDGSNFTLKIRSTKLEDSAMYFCASIVTGNTEAFFGQGTRLTVV.

In its sample, this clone was seen once. CDR3 in DNA: TGTGCCTGGAGTGTACTAGGGGGCTTGAAGGAGACCCAGTACTTC. Translated, it gives CAWSVLGGLKETQYF. This chain joins TRBV30 and TRBJ2-5; 7 bases line up with TRBD1. Germline CDR1 and CDR2: GTSNPN and SVGIG (reference sequence). CDR3 length: 15 residues. The junction had 9 bases not matched to a gene; V was cut back by 0 bases and J by 5 bases.

The V call is TRBV7-2, the J call TRBJ2-1; 9 bases are shared with TRBD2. Germline assignment: CDR1 SGHTA and CDR2 FQGNSA. J gave up 5 bases and V 8 bases, and 13 bases lay outside the gene matches. The CDR3 is 16 amino acids. CDR3 sequence reads: CASGAGIAGVHNEQFF. In DNA, the CDR3 is TGTGCCAGCGGGGCCGGAATAGCGGGGGTCCACAATGAGCAGTTCTTC.

The V and J genes are TRBV6-5 and TRBJ1-2; 9 nucleotides line up with TRBD1. This CDR3 comprises 13 residues. Looked up from germline, CDR1 is MNHEY and CDR2 is SVGAGI. V was pared by 5 bases and J by 14 bases, with 12 bases of the junction left unmatched. For the CDR3, the DNA is TGTGCCAGCAGTCCCCGGGACAGGGCGCCAACGACCTTC. Amino acids: CASSPRDRAPTTF.

This chain uses TRBV29-1 with TRBJ2-5; no clear D gene. V was shortened by 4 bases and J by 3 bases, with 9 bases between the two germline ends. Germline CDR1 SQVTM, CDR2 ANQGSEA. The CDR3 totals 12 residues. CDR3 loop: CSVGLTKETQYF. Here the CDR3 DNA reads TGCAGCGTTGGACTGACGAAAGAGACCCAGTACTTC.

This clone occurred a few times. The CDR3 DNA is TGTGCCAGCAGCCAACCTCTCGGCCGCGGTAGTTCACCCCTCCACTTT. Translation: CASSQPLGRGSSPLHF. The chain is built from TRBV11-2 and TRBJ1-6; no reliable D call. The CDR3 runs to 16 residues. Germline lookup yields CDR1 SGHAT and CDR2 FQNNGV. V was cut by 5 bases and J by 9 bases, with 20 bases left in between.

The chain uses TRBV6-5 and TRBJ1-2; D call uncertain. The CDR3 covers 15 residues. The germline gives CDR1 MNHEY, CDR2 SVGAGI. The germline V and J ends were trimmed by 4 bases and 4 bases, with 16 bases remaining between them. Written as DNA, the CDR3 is TGTGCCAGCAGTTTGGACGGCCTCCGGGGCTATGGCTACACCTTC. Encoded protein: CASSLDGLRGYGYTF.